The clone carrying this TCR beta chain showed up just a few times. Antigen specificity is unknown. The sample belongs to a study of post-analysis software for immune sequencing data. Study summary: Relapsing-remitting, secondary progressive and progressive-relapsing multiple sclerosis were all included among the disease courses.

The TCR beta cDNA libraries carried unique molecular identifiers. TCRdb recomputed calls from the PCR reads with MiXCR, one row per CDR3 protein. Counted here are about 620,000 distinct CDR3 sequences, 44% occurring once; the ten biggest clones make up more than 1.5%. Notes on the study in general: The study found significantly lower normalized Chao1 diversity in multiple sclerosis patients than in controls. Same-batch samples co-clustered strongly by F measure. Included in a set of several TRBV segments more frequent in patients than controls were TRBV5-6, TRBV5-1 and TRBV20-1.

V dropped 0 bases and J dropped 3 bases, with 12 bases sitting between them. Germline assignment: CDR1 DFQATT and CDR2 SNEGSKA (reference sequence). This CDR3 spans 14 amino acids. The rearrangement uses TRBV20-1 and TRBJ2-7; D gene ambiguous. The clonotype comes from a girl between 5 and 17 years old with multiple sclerosis. Specimen: blood. The CDR3 nucleotides read TGCAGTGCTAGAGATTCTGTCAGCTACTACGAGCAGTACTTC. It yields the protein CSARDSVSYYEQYF.